This T cell receptor (beta chain) stems from a study of persistence of HIV-infected CD4 T cells. The wider study: Median time on suppressive ART was seven to nine years.

Turning to this clone: Its antigen is not identified.

Sequencing used immunoSEQ version 4 in survey mode. The assay was immunoSEQ multiplex PCR, and TCRdb's table has in-frame clones only and misses some. Of approximately 65,000 clones in the sample, more than 70% were seen once. V was cut by 2 bases and J by 5 bases, with 10 bases left in between. Germline-derived CDR1 and CDR2 are MGHDK and SYGVNS. The CDR3 spans 15 residues. Overlapping HIV-1 Gag 15-mer peptides at about 1 ug per peptide per mL were used. CD40L/CD69 double-negative CD45RO-high memory CD4+ T cells were collected. Donors were HIV-1-infected adults who began suppressive ART during chronic infection. Stimulated PBMCs had first been depleted of CD8+ T cells.

The chain joins TRBV25-1 to TRBJ1-6; D is uncertain. This TCR was sampled from an adult man with HIV who was CMV-seropositive. Sequenced material: CD4+ T cells sorted from PBMCs after approximately 19-hour stimulation, taken from a patient who received antiretroviral therapy. The DNA for the CDR3 is TGTGCCAGCAGTGAAGCAGAGAGACATAATTCACCCCTCCACTTT. Translating it yields CASSEAERHNSPLHF.